This T cell receptor (beta chain) was captured in a study of cytomegalovirus exposure and HLA in healthy donors. Overall study results and limits: TCR beta sequences reportedly predicted most subjects' HLA-A and HLA-B alleles accurately. A later examination showed that TCR association rates differed by HLA locus, with DRB1 most and HLA-C fewest.

V was pared by 5 bases and J by 2 bases, with 3 bases of the junction left unmatched. The germline gives CDR1 SGHTA, CDR2 FQGNSA. The CDR3 sequence is 15 residues long. Amplification used 60 Vbeta primers and 13 Jbeta primers. The method was immunoSEQ multiplex PCR; TCRdb's version includes in-frame clones alone and lacks a portion of them. Among roughly 160,000 clones listed, approximately 80% were seen once. Details on this clone: Its matching antigen is unknown.

The chain employs TRBV7-2 and TRBJ1-2, with 12 positions matching TRBD1. Sequencing was carried out using PBMCs. This sequence was found in a man younger than 40 in good health and CMV-seronegative. The CDR3 is CASSGGTGGNYGYTF. The CDR3 DNA sequence: TGTGCCAGCAGCGGCGGGACAGGGGGCAACTATGGCTACACCTTC. Full variable domain (remainder filled in from reference TRBV7-2 and TRBJ1-2): GAGVSQSPSNKVTEKGKDVELRCDPISGHTALYWYRQSLGQGLEFLIYFQGNSAPDKSGLPSDRFSAERTGGSVSTLTIQRTQQEDSAVYLCASSGGTGGNYGYTFGSGTRLTVV.